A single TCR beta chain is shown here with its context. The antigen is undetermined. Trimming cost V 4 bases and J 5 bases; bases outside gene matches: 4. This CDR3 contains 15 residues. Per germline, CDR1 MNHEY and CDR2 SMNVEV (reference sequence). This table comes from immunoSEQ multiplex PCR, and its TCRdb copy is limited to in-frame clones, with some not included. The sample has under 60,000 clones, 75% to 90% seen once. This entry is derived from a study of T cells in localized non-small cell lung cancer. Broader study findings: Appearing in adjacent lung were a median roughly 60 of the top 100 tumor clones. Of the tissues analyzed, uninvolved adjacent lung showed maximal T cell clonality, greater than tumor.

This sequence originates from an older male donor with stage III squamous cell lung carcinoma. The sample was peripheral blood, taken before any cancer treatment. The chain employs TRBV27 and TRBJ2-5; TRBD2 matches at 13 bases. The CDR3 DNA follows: TGTGCCAGCAGTTGGACTAGCGGGAGCGGGGAGACCCAGTACTTC. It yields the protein CASSWTSGSGETQYF.